This record concerns one TCR beta chain sequence. Its recognized antigen is unknown. No much larger clone exists at a distance of one base, and base qualities are not known. On an AutoMACS, CD4+ and CD8+ cells were isolated via positive magnetic bead selection, and their purity was verified by flow cytometry. After a first flow cytometry screen using a TCR V beta antibody panel, clonal expansions were characterized through TCRB deep sequencing of sorted CD8+ fractions. Peripheral blood mononuclear cells were isolated by Ficoll-Paque PLUS density gradient separation. Nucleospin Tissue or Tissue XS kits were used to extract DNA from CD4-enriched, CD8-enriched or PBMC samples, and a Qubit 2.0 fluorometer was used for quantification. The immunoSEQ assay was applied to genomic DNA for TCRB CDR3 sequencing. Regarding the original processing steps: Only a few patient CD8+ clones larger than 1% matched published virus-specific TCRB sequences when compared against them. Analyses were restricted to productive TCRB rearrangements. Clonality was expressed as a Shannon entropy-based productive clonality index, with each clone defined by a unique TCRB CDR3 sequence. The template counts of each clone relative to the total templates per sample were used to calculate repertoire overlap between two samples. V-gene usage from TCRB sequencing and V-gene usage measured by flow cytometry were correlated (Spearman r of roughly 0.61). TCRdb obtained this table from immuneACCESS and retained in-frame rearrangements with V and J assigned. These tables miss some clones; where compared with another copy, unresolved V genes account for less than half of the shortfall, and the remainder is unexplained. V, J and clone size reflect that table, while D and trimming were determined from the DNA. This sample holds about 3,700 clones; approximately 74% were observed only once. The leading ten clones occupy around 21% of the sample.

This entry is derived from a study of somatic mutations in cytotoxic T cells in rheumatoid arthritis (dated 2017 in TCRdb). Looking at the study overall: Patient peripheral blood (30 ml EDTA) was drawn right after diagnosis and before any treatment started. Some T-cell populations stained with V beta antibodies were sorted by flow on a FACSAria II or Sony SH800 to nearly 100% purity, with sorted V beta1+ cells additionally subjected to TCRB sequencing. To characterize clonality, the study used TCRB deep sequencing while asking whether somatic mutations are carried by expanded CD8+ T-cell clones in newly diagnosed, untreated rheumatoid arthritis. TCRB deep sequencing covered approximately 69 patients with rheumatoid arthritis along with around 20 healthy controls. Patient and control groups had essentially identical median ages. General findings and caveats noted by the study authors: It was unknown which antigens the expanded CD8+ clones targeted, and their absence from virus-specific databases did not exclude viral specificity. Several identical CD8+ TCRB sequences were found in both blood and synovial fluid, and in about an eighth of the 65 patients the largest CD8+ clone exceeded 20% of CD8+ cells. CD8+ T-cell clonality did not differ significantly between rheumatoid arthritis patients and age-matched healthy controls. An increase of CD8+ clonality with age was seen in patients (Spearman r ≈ 0.49) but not in healthy controls.

The source material was CD8+ T cells sorted from blood. This clonotype was obtained from an adult with rheumatoid arthritis.

The DNA reads TGTGCCAGCAGTGTCGGGACTTTTAGCTCCTACGAGCAGTACTTC. Translated, it gives CASSVGTFSSYEQYF. The chain is assembled from TRBV27 and TRBJ2-7, and the D gene may be TRBD2, 6 bases matching. The CDR3 sequence holds 15 residues, the cysteine and phenylalanine included. Of the read, only the CDR3 DNA is kept; its 45 bases are in frame from base 1. The germline V gene (reference sequence) supplies CDR1 MNHEY and CDR2 SMNVEV. V loses 5 bases, J loses 0 bases, and the germline ends lie 14 bases apart.